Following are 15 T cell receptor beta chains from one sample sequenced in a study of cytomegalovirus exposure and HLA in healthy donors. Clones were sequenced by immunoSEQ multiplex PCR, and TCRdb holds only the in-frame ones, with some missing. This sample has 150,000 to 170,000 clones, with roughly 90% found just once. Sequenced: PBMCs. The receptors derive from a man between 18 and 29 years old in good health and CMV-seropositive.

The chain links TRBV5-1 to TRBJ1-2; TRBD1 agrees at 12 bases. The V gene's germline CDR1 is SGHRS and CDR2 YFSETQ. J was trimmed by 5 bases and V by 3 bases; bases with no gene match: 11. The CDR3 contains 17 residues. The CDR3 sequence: CASSWTPGQGAGYGYTF. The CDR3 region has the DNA TGCGCCAGCAGCTGGACCCCGGGACAGGGGGCGGGATATGGCTACACCTTC.

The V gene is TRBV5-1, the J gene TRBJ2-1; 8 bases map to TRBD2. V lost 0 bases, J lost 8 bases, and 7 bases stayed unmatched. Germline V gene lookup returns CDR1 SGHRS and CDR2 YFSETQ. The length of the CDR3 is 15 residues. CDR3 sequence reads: CASSLVAGKVDEQFF. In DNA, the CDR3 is TGCGCCAGCAGCTTGGTAGCGGGGAAGGTCGATGAGCAGTTCTTC.

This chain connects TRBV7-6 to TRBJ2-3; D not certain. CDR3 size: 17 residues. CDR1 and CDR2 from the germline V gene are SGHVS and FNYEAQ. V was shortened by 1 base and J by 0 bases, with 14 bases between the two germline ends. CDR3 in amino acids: CASSLVEGSLSTDTQYF. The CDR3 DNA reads TGTGCCAGCAGCTTAGTGGAAGGTAGCCTTAGCACAGATACGCAGTATTTT.

The CDR3 DNA follows: TGTGCCAGCTCACCCCCTGGGGTAGCGGGGTCCCCAGATACGCAGTATTTT. This codes for CASSPPGVAGSPDTQYF. The chain links TRBV18 to TRBJ2-3, with 8 positions matching TRBD2. Germline CDR1 reads KGHSH; CDR2 reads LQKENI. Germline trimming cut 3 bases from V and 4 bases from J; bases unmatched to any gene: 12. This CDR3 region has 17 residues.

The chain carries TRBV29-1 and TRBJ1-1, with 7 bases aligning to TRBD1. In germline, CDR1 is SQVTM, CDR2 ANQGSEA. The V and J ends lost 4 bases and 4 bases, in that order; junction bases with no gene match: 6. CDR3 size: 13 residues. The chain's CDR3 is CSVVFHRGTEAFF. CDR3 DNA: TGCAGCGTTGTCTTCCACAGGGGCACTGAAGCTTTCTTT.

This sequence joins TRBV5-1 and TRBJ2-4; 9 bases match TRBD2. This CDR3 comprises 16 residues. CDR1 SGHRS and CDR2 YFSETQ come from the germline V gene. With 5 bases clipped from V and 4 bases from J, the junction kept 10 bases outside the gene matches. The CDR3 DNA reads TGCGCCAGCAGTGCGGGAGGGGCGAATCTAAAAAACATTCAGTACTTC. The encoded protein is CASSAGGANLKNIQYF.

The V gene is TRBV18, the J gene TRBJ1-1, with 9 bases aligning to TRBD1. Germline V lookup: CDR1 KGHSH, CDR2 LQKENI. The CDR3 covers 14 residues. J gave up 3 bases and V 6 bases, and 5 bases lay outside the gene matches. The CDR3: CASSAGTGHTEAFF. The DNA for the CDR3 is TGTGCCAGCTCTGCCGGGACAGGGCACACTGAAGCTTTCTTT.

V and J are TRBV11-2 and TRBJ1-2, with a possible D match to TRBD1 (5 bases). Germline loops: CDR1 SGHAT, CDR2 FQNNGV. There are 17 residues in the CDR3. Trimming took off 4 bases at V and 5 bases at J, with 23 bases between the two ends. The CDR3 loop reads CASSSLSQVVGFYGYTF. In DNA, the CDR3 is TGTGCCAGCAGCTCCCTATCACAGGTCGTTGGGTTTTATGGCTACACCTTC.

CDR3 protein: CASSQDGGAYEQYF. The CDR3 DNA reads TGCGCCAGCAGCCAAGATGGGGGGGCCTACGAGCAGTACTTC. The genes are TRBV4-3 and TRBJ2-7; TRBD2 matches at 7 bases. The CDR3 covers 14 residues. V lost 0 bases and J lost 2; bases outside the gene matches: 1. In germline, CDR1 is LGHNA, CDR2 YSLEER.

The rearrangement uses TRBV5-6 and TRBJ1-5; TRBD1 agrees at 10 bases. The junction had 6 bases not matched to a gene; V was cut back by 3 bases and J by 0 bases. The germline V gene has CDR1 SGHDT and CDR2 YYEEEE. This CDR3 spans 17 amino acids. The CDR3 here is CASSYGTGAYSNQPQHF. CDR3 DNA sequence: TGTGCCAGCAGCTATGGGACAGGGGCTTATAGCAATCAGCCCCAGCATTTT.

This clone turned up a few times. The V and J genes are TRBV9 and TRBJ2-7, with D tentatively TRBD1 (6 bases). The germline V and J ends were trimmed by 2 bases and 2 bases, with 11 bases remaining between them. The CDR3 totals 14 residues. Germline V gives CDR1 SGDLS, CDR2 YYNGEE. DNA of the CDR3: TGTGCCAGCAGCGTGACACAGGGACCCTACGAGCAGTACTTC. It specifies CASSVTQGPYEQYF.

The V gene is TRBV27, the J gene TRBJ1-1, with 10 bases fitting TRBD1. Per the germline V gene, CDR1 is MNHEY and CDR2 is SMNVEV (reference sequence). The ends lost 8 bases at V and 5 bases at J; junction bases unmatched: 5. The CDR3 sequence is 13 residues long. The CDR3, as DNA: TGTGCCAGCCTGCCGGGACAGGGGACTGAAGCTTTCTTT. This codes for CASLPGQGTEAFF.

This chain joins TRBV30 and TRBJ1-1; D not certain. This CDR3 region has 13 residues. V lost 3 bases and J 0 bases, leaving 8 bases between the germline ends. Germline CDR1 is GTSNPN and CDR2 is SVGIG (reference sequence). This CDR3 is CAWSAGLNTEAFF. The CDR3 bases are TGTGCCTGGAGCGCAGGATTGAACACTGAAGCTTTCTTT.

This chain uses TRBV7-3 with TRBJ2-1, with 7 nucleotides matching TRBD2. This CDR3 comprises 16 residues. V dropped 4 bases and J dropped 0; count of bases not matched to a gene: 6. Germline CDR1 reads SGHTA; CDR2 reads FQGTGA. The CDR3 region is CASSSSLAPSYNEQFF. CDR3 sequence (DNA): TGTGCCAGCAGCTCCTCACTAGCGCCCTCCTACAATGAGCAGTTCTTC.

The CDR3 spells CASSSTGLNYGYTF. DNA for the CDR3: TGTGCCAGCAGCTCGACAGGGCTTAACTATGGCTACACCTTC. The V gene is TRBV5-4, the J gene TRBJ1-2; 7 nucleotides align to TRBD1. Per the germline V gene, CDR1 is SGHNT and CDR2 is YYREEE (reference sequence). CDR3 length: 14 residues. V shed 3 bases, J shed 1 base, and the junction held 3 bases outside the gene matches.